This T cell receptor beta chain was captured by sequencing in a study of blood T cell repertoires in COVID-19. Losses at the gene ends were 4 bases for V and 0 bases for J; bases not matched to a gene: 2. Germline assignment: CDR1 MDHEN and CDR2 SYDVKM. The CDR3 covers 14 residues. Study processing details: Reference gene primers were amplified, and this amplification served to estimate nucleated cell counts. Libraries were prepared by immunoSEQ multiplex PCR; TCRdb keeps only in-frame clonotypes and omits some of them. The V and J calls and clone size come from that table; D and trimming were worked out from the DNA. This table holds over 25,000 clones, 80% to 95% found once.

The sequenced sample consisted of peripheral blood. This clonotype was obtained from a man aged 70-80 years with active or convalescent COVID-19. V usage is TRBV28 and J usage is TRBJ1-2, with 7 bases aligning to TRBD1. CDR3 protein: CASSWGTANYGYTF. The CDR3 DNA follows: TGTGCCAGCAGTTGGGGGACAGCTAACTATGGCTACACCTTC.